This T cell receptor (beta chain) was sequenced for a study of T cells after yellow fever vaccination. Using its own MiXCR run on the 5' RACE reads, TCRdb lists one record per CDR3 protein. Altogether about 250,000 distinct CDR3 sequences are present, roughly 3.7% being singletons, with the ten largest covering approximately 18%. Study-level results: The study noted that FACS-sorted repertoires could contain abundant clonotypes contaminating from the bulk population.

This clonotype was counted at least ten times. As yet, its antigen is unknown. Trimming removed 1 base at V and 5 bases at J, with 10 bases between. This CDR3 contains 13 residues. Looked up from germline, CDR1 is SGHRS and CDR2 is YFSETQ. The chain joins TRBV5-1 to TRBJ2-7; no reliable D call. This TCR derives from a man aged 18 to 35 who received the YFV17D yellow fever vaccine. The specimen was PBMCs, collected 15 days after the yellow fever booster vaccination. In DNA, the CDR3 is TGCGCCAGCAGCTTGATGGGTTTGGACGAGCAGTACTTC. It codes for CASSLMGLDEQYF.